This T cell receptor beta chain comes out of a study of blood T cell repertoires in COVID-19 (dated by TCRdb to about 2020). Turning to the overall study: Collaborator samples came from the United States, Italy and Spain and covered acute and convalescent phases of COVID-19. Samples came from the ongoing ImmuneRACE study (first 160 participants) plus 1,254 subjects from 6 global collaborators. Where available, HLA class I and class II types were obtained from metadata supplied by the sample provider rather than from assay-based typing. Deeply sampled blood TCRbeta repertoires from subjects exposed to, actively infected with, or recovered from COVID-19 were included in the dataset. A freely available public database, intended as a resource for researchers studying the immune response to SARS-CoV-2, is where the repertoires were released. The prospective study material was composed of cDNA or gDNA derived from T cells, B-cell-depleted T cells, or PBMCs. The sample metadata nearly always contained a de-identified subject ID, COVID-19 status, age in years and sex.

The paper's findings and limits, for the study overall: Clinical and demographic metadata were provided uncurated, with the amount varying by source and participant.

On this clone itself: Its antigen remains undetermined. Per-base qualities were not stored, and no clone one base away is much larger.

In Seattle, one collaborating source enrolled patients while the infection was active and tracked those patients longitudinally over the course of disease. The collaborating institutions used their own protocols to collect whole blood in K2EDTA tubes. For TCRbeta analysis, collaborators shipped samples as frozen whole blood, isolated PBMCs, or DNA extracted from either of those sample types. The immunoSEQ Assay, a bias-controlled multiplex PCR, was used to amplify TCRbeta CDR3 regions from genomic DNA. In the source study's methods: The number of nucleated cells in each sample was estimated by amplification of reference gene primers within the assay. Sequence reads were collapsed and filtered to measure the absolute abundance of every unique TCRbeta CDR3 rearrangement. For each sample, productive Simpson clonality was calculated as the square root of Simpson's diversity index across productive rearrangements. This is the immuneACCESS table as TCRdb keeps it, with only in-frame sequences that have V and J called. A part of the clones is gone; compared with another copy, unresolved V genes explain less than half, and the rest is unexplained. Clone size and the V and J calls come from that table; the DNA yielded D and trimming. In this sample the table shows 150,000 to 200,000 clones, about 92% of which occur a single time. Less than 2% of the sample goes to the ten largest clones.

V loses 8 bases at its end and J loses 9 bases; junction bases beyond the gene matches: 8. Measured from the cysteine to the phenylalanine, the CDR3 is 13 residues long. This entry keeps only the CDR3 DNA: 39 bases, framed from base 1. The germline V gene gives CDR1 as SNHLY and CDR2 as FYNNEI. Rearrangement joined TRBV2 to TRBJ1-5; 9 central nucleotides agree with TRBD1. The clonotype was recovered from an older woman with COVID-19, enrolled during active disease. The specimen was peripheral blood. The CDR3 protein is CASADRGVWPQHF. The nucleotide sequence reads TGTGCCAGCGCGGACAGGGGAGTATGGCCCCAGCATTTT.